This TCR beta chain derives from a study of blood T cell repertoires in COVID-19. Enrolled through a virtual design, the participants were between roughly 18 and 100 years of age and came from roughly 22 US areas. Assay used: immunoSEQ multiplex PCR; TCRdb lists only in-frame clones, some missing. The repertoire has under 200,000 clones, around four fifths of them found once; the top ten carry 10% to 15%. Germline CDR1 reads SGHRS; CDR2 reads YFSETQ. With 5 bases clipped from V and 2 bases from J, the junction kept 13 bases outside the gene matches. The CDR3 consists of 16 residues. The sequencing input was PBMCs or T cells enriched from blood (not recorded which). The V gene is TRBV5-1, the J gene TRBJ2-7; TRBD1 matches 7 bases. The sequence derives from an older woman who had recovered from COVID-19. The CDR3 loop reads CASRPDTGASTYEQYF. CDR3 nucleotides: TGCGCCAGCAGACCAGACACAGGGGCTTCCACCTACGAGCAGTACTTC.